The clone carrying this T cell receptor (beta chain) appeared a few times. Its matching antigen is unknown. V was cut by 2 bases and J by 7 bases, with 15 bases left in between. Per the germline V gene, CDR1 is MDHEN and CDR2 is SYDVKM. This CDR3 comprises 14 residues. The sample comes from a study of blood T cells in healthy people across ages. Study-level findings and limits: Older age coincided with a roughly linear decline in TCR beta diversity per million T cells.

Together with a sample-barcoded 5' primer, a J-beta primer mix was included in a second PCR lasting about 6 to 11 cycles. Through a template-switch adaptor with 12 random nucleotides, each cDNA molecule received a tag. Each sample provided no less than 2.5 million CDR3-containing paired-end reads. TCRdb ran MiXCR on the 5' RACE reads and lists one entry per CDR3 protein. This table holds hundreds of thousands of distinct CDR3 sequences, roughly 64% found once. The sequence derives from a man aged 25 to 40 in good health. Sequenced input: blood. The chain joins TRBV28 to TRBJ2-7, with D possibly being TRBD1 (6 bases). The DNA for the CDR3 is TGTGCCAGCAGTTTACCCAAGACAGGCCCAGAGCAGTACTTC. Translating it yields CASSLPKTGPEQYF.